A single sample gave rise to the 29 T cell receptor beta chains below, sequenced in a study of cytomegalovirus exposure and HLA in healthy donors. The PCR was carried out with 60 Vbeta primers and 13 Jbeta primers. Clones were read by immunoSEQ multiplex PCR, and TCRdb kept only the in-frame ones, dropping some. The repertoire holds 180,000 or so clones, with about 80% as singletons. Sequencing was done on a sample of PBMCs. These receptors originate from a woman aged 25 to 39 in good health and CMV-seropositive.

The J gene is TRBJ2-1, the V gene TRBV10-1, with 9 positions matching TRBD1. Germline V gives CDR1 WNHNN, CDR2 SYGVQD (reference sequence). V lost 5 bases to trimming and J lost 5 bases; unmatched junction nucleotides: 4. This CDR3 spans 14 amino acids. CDR3 bases: TGCGCCAGCAGTCGGGACAGGGTCAACAATGAGCAGTTCTTC. This encodes CASSRDRVNNEQFF.

A single count supports this clone. The chain couples TRBV7-6 to TRBJ2-3, with TRBD1 identical over 7 bases. Germline V lookup: CDR1 SGHVS, CDR2 FNYEAQ. V lost 4 bases and J lost 0; bases outside the gene matches: 7. This CDR3 comprises 16 residues. The chain's CDR3 is CASSYRQGSSTDTQYF. CDR3 bases: TGTGCCAGCAGCTATCGACAGGGATCGAGCACAGATACGCAGTATTTT.

The V call is TRBV25-1, the J call TRBJ1-2, with 8 bases aligning to TRBD1. The CDR3 totals 15 residues. The germline CDR1 and CDR2 sequences are MGHDK and SYGVNS. V was clipped by 3 bases and J by 4 bases; unmatched bases: 7. CDR3 residues: CASSDTGTGGYGYTF. CDR3 coding DNA: TGTGCCAGCAGTGATACCGGGACAGGTGGCTATGGCTACACCTTC.

This chain links TRBV29-1 with TRBJ2-5; TRBD1 matches at 10 bases. The ends lost 6 bases at V and 3 bases at J; junction bases unmatched: 10. Per germline, CDR1 SQVTM and CDR2 ANQGSEA. CDR3 length: 15 amino acids. The CDR3 region has the DNA TGCAGCGTCGCTTGGGGACAGGGGAAGGAAGAGACCCAGTACTTC. Encoded protein: CSVAWGQGKEETQYF.

This clone was seen a handful of times. This rearrangement joins TRBV6-5 to TRBJ1-1; 8 bases map to TRBD1. V trimming: 3 bases; J trimming: 0 bases; junction bases outside the gene matches: 6. Germline V gene lookup returns CDR1 MNHEY and CDR2 SVGAGI. The CDR3 runs to 16 residues. CDR3 coding DNA: TGTGCCAGCAGTTATGGACAGGGTCTCATGAACACTGAAGCTTTCTTT. Protein sequence: CASSYGQGLMNTEAFF.

V usage is TRBV2 and J usage is TRBJ1-2; a possible D gene is TRBD1 (5 bases). The germline V and J ends were trimmed by 7 bases and 4 bases, with 16 bases remaining between them. CDR3 length: 14 amino acids. Per the germline V gene, CDR1 is SNHLY and CDR2 is FYNNEI. CDR3 loop: CASTTGYRFYGYTF. CDR3 DNA sequence: TGTGCCAGCACCACAGGTTATCGATTCTATGGCTACACCTTC.

The gene calls are TRBV18 and TRBJ1-2; D might be TRBD1 (6 bases). The germline V and J ends were trimmed by 1 base and 0 bases, with 18 bases remaining between them. Germline CDR1 reads KGHSH; CDR2 reads LQKENI. The CDR3 runs to 18 residues. This chain's CDR3 is CASSPLGQRALANYGYTF. The CDR3 DNA reads TGTGCCAGCTCACCACTTGGACAGAGAGCGCTAGCTAACTATGGCTACACCTTC.

The chain joins TRBV14 to TRBJ2-7, with TRBD1 as a possible D gene (5 bases). This CDR3 comprises 13 residues. Per the germline V gene, CDR1 is SGHDN and CDR2 is FVKESK. Trimming stripped 4 bases from V and 1 base from J, with 8 bases between. The CDR3 protein is CASSRGASYEQYF. Written as DNA, the CDR3 is TGTGCCAGCAGCCGTGGGGCATCCTACGAGCAGTACTTC. The entire variable domain, with the rest obtained from reference TRBV14 and TRBJ2-7, is as follows: EAGVTQFPSHSVIEKGQTVTLRCDPISGHDNLYWYRRVMGKEIKFLLHFVKESKQDESGMPNNRFLAERTGGTYSTLKVQPAELEDSGVYFCASSRGASYEQYFGPGTRLTVT.

This chain connects TRBV30 to TRBJ1-5; possibly TRBD1 for D (6 bases). The V end lost 4 bases, the J end lost 3 bases, and 16 bases lay between the germline ends. Germline lookup yields CDR1 GTSNPN and CDR2 SVGIG (reference sequence). This CDR3 is built from 15 residues. The CDR3 DNA reads as TGTGCCTGGACCCCCACAGGGCCCAACAATCAGCCCCAGCATTTT. This encodes CAWTPTGPNNQPQHF. Combining the CDR3 with reference TRBV30 and TRBJ1-5 gives the whole variable domain SQTIHQWPATLVQPVGSPLSLECTVEGTSNPNLYWYRQAAGRGLQLLFYSVGIGQISSEVPQNLSASRPQDRQFILSSKKLLLSDSGFYLCAWTPTGPNNQPQHFGDGTRLSIL.

The chain links TRBV5-4 to TRBJ2-7, with D possibly matching TRBD2 (5 bases). Between the trimmed V and J ends, which lost 6 bases and 3 bases, there was a span of 16 bases. CDR1 is SGHNT and CDR2 is YYREEE in the germline V gene (reference sequence). The CDR3 spans 14 residues. The CDR3, as DNA: TGTGCCAGCATCCCGCGCAGCGGTATCTACGAGCAGTACTTC. Translated, it gives CASIPRSGIYEQYF.

The CDR3: CASSGGYRSGANVLTF. For the CDR3, the DNA is TGTGCCAGCAGCGGAGGGTACAGATCTGGGGCCAACGTCCTGACTTTC. This chain connects TRBV19 to TRBJ2-6; weak D call: TRBD2 (6 bases). This CDR3 has 16 amino acids. V lost 9 bases and J lost 1, with 16 bases in between. Germline CDR1 reads LNHDA; CDR2 reads SQIVND (reference sequence).

The chain combines TRBV6-5 with TRBJ2-7, with a weak D call TRBD2 (6 bases). Trimming left V 0 bases short and J 4 bases short, with 13 bases between. CDR1 MNHEY and CDR2 SVGAGI come from the germline V gene. This CDR3 is built from 15 residues. The CDR3 loop reads CASSYSNPGEYEQYF. As DNA, the CDR3 is TGTGCCAGCAGTTACTCGAATCCGGGAGAGTACGAGCAGTACTTC.

This chain connects TRBV6-5 to TRBJ2-2, with TRBD2 as a possible D gene (5 bases). Germline CDR1 and CDR2: MNHEY and SVGAGI. V gave up 8 bases and J gave up 0 bases, with 13 bases separating them. The CDR3 runs to 15 residues. This CDR3 is CASRLLEANTGELFF. Written as DNA, the CDR3 is TGTGCCAGCCGACTATTAGAAGCGAACACCGGGGAGCTGTTTTTT.

The V and J genes are TRBV6-5 and TRBJ1-1; a possible D gene is TRBD1 (6 bases). Trimming pared 0 bases from V and 4 bases from J, leaving 12 bases between. The CDR3 is 15 residues long. In germline, CDR1 is MNHEY, CDR2 SVGAGI. The CDR3 DNA sequence: TGTGCCAGCAGTTACTCGATACAGGGCGGCACTGAAGCTTTCTTT. It encodes CASSYSIQGGTEAFF.

This clone occurred a few times. The genes are TRBV5-1 and TRBJ2-6, with TRBD2 matching over 8 bases. Looked up from germline, CDR1 is SGHRS and CDR2 is YFSETQ. Unmatched junction bases numbered 3, after V lost 0 bases and J lost 1 base. The CDR3 is 17 residues long. Here the CDR3 DNA reads TGCGCCAGCAGCTTGGCGGGGACTAGTTCTGGGGCCAACGTCCTGACTTTC. Translated, it gives CASSLAGTSSGANVLTF.

The V call is TRBV27, the J call TRBJ2-7, with 9 bases lining up with TRBD1. V was clipped by 5 bases and J by 3 bases; unmatched bases: 8. Germline V CDR1 and CDR2: MNHEY, SMNVEV (reference sequence). The CDR3 covers 15 residues. The CDR3 region is CASSLETGGFYEQYF. The CDR3 DNA reads as TGTGCCAGCAGTCTTGAAACAGGGGGCTTCTACGAGCAGTACTTC.

With respect to this clone: Other DNA variants within this sample encode the same CDR3. This rearrangement joins TRBV9 to TRBJ1-3; D unclear. The CDR3 spans 15 residues. V lost 0 bases to trimming and J lost 0 bases, with 7 bases between them. From germline, CDR1 is SGDLS and CDR2 YYNGEE. The CDR3 loop reads CASSVGVSSGNTIYF. In DNA, the CDR3 is TGTGCCAGCAGCGTAGGAGTTTCCTCTGGAAACACCATATATTTT. The full variable domain, rest sourced from reference TRBV9 and TRBJ1-3, is DSGVTQTPKHLITATGQRVTLRCSPRSGDLSVYWYQQSLDQGLQFLIQYYNGEERAKGNILERFSAQQFPDLHSELNLSSLELGDSALYFCASSVGVSSGNTIYFGEGSWLTVV.

This clone appeared a single time. This chain connects TRBV5-1 to TRBJ2-3; possible D gene TRBD1, 6 bases. V lost 4 bases to trimming and J lost 0 bases, with 12 bases between them. Per the germline V gene, CDR1 is SGHRS and CDR2 is YFSETQ. The CDR3 length is 15 residues. CDR3 sequence reads: CASSLQGRSTDTQYF. The CDR3, as DNA: TGCGCCAGCAGCCTACAGGGTAGGAGCACAGATACGCAGTATTTT. The full variable domain, rest sourced from reference TRBV5-1 and TRBJ2-3, is KAGVTQTPRYLIKTRGQQVTLSCSPISGHRSVSWYQQTPGQGLQFLFEYFSETQRNKGNFPGRFSGRQFSNSRSEMNVSTLELGDSALYLCASSLQGRSTDTQYFGPGTRLTVL.

The chain combines TRBV7-7 with TRBJ2-2; D is unresolved. This CDR3 spans 14 amino acids. Trimming removed 6 bases from V and 5 bases from J, with 13 bases in between. Germline values: CDR1 SSHAT, CDR2 FNYEAQ (reference sequence). CDR3 residues: CASRPGMNTGELFF. The CDR3 region has the DNA TGTGCCAGCAGGCCGGGTATGAATACCGGGGAGCTGTTTTTT. Complete variable domain (other parts from reference TRBV7-7 and TRBJ2-2): GAGVSQSPRYKVTKRGQDVTLRCDPISSHATLYWYQQALGQGPEFLTYFNYEAQPDKSGLPSDRFSAERPEGSISTLTIQRTEQRDSAMYRCASRPGMNTGELFFGEGSRLTVL.

This clone was found a few times. V usage is TRBV10-3 and J usage is TRBJ1-2; 9 bases align to TRBD1. CDR3 length equals 15 residues. The germline CDR1 and CDR2 sequences are ENHRY and SYGVKD. V lost 0 bases to trimming and J lost 7 bases; unmatched junction nucleotides: 6. The CDR3 sequence: CAISESLQGAAGYTF. The CDR3 nucleotides read TGTGCCATCAGTGAGTCGTTACAGGGGGCGGCTGGCTACACCTTC.

The CDR3 region is CASRGPGGLTGELFF. The CDR3 DNA reads as TGTGCCAGCAGGGGACCAGGGGGCCTCACCGGGGAGCTGTTTTTT. The chain employs TRBV28 and TRBJ2-2; 8 nucleotides align to TRBD1. The CDR3 consists of 15 residues. Unmatched junction bases numbered 7, after V lost 6 bases and J lost 4 bases. Germline V CDR1 and CDR2: MDHEN, SYDVKM.

In its sample, this clone was seen a few times. The chain employs TRBV10-2 and TRBJ1-2, with D unclear. Trimming left V 3 bases short and J 8 bases short, with 13 bases between. CDR1 is WSHSY and CDR2 is SAAADI in the germline V gene. This CDR3 region has 13 residues. The CDR3 sequence: CASSDAAVRGYTF. In DNA form, the CDR3 reads TGCGCCAGCAGTGACGCGGCAGTACGCGGCTACACCTTC.

The chain joins TRBV5-1 to TRBJ2-1; D possibly corresponds to TRBD2 (6 bases). V lost 7 bases and J 7 bases, leaving 9 bases between the germline ends. Germline CDR1 and CDR2: SGHRS and YFSETQ. The CDR3 covers 11 residues. CDR3 sequence (DNA): TGCGCCAGCGGCCGGGGGAATGAGCAGTTCTTC. Its translation is CASGRGNEQFF.

The genes are TRBV19 and TRBJ2-7; D is possibly TRBD2 (5 bases). Trimming stripped 3 bases from V and 4 bases from J, with 22 bases between. CDR1 and CDR2 from the germline V gene are LNHDA and SQIVND (reference sequence). CDR3 length: 17 amino acids. CDR3 loop: CASSIRGQSHRQYEQYF. The CDR3 DNA reads as TGTGCCAGTAGTATCCGGGGTCAATCCCACCGACAATACGAGCAGTACTTC.

This sequence joins TRBV5-4 and TRBJ2-1, with D perhaps TRBD1 (5 bases). The germline V gene has CDR1 SGHNT and CDR2 YYREEE (reference sequence). The germline V and J ends were trimmed by 4 bases and 6 bases, with 14 bases remaining between them. CDR3 length: 14 amino acids. For the CDR3, the DNA is TGTGCCAGCAGCCTTGATGGGGCCCTCAATGAGCAGTTCTTC. It specifies CASSLDGALNEQFF.

The V and J genes are TRBV7-6 and TRBJ1-6, with D unclear. V was trimmed by 1 base and J by 5 bases, leaving 12 bases between them. Germline CDR1 is SGHVS and CDR2 is FNYEAQ. CDR3 length: 16 amino acids. The CDR3 nucleotides read TGTGCCAGCAGCTTAGACGCCGCCAGTAATAATTCACCCCTCCACTTT. Translated, it gives CASSLDAASNNSPLHF.

This clone was detected only a few times. This chain connects TRBV7-2 to TRBJ1-2; TRBD1 agrees at 7 bases. The CDR3 length is 15 residues. The V gene's germline CDR1 is SGHTA and CDR2 FQGNSA. Trimming took 2 bases from V and 8 from J; bases not matched to a gene: 11. CDR3 sequence reads: CASSLYTGEKGGYTF. In nucleotides, the CDR3 is TGTGCCAGCAGCTTATACACAGGGGAGAAGGGGGGCTACACCTTC.

V usage is TRBV10-3 and J usage is TRBJ2-3; D call uncertain. V shed 10 bases and J shed 1 base, with 9 bases lying between them. Germline loops: CDR1 ENHRY, CDR2 SYGVKD. The CDR3 covers 12 residues. The CDR3 sequence: CATHPGTDTQYF. In nucleotides, the CDR3 is TGTGCCACTCACCCAGGCACAGATACGCAGTATTTT.

J is TRBJ2-3 and V is TRBV7-8, with TRBD2 matching over 12 bases. The V segment lost 3 bases and the J segment 5 bases; nucleotides outside the gene matches: 3. The V gene's germline CDR1 is SGHVS and CDR2 FQNEAQ. The CDR3 extends over 15 amino acids. The CDR3 sequence: CASSLTSGGGDTQYF. CDR3 bases: TGTGCCAGCAGCTTGACTAGCGGGGGAGGAGATACGCAGTATTTT. Combining the CDR3 with reference TRBV7-8 and TRBJ2-3 gives the whole variable domain GAGVSQSPRYKVAKRGQDVALRCDPISGHVSLFWYQQALGQGPEFLTYFQNEAQLDKSGLPSDRFFAERPEGSVSTLKIQRTQQEDSAVYLCASSLTSGGGDTQYFGPGTRLTVL.